This record covers a single T cell receptor (beta chain). The sample is drawn from a study of blood T cell repertoires in COVID-19. As for the study in general: The United States, Italy and Spain were the sources of the acute and convalescent COVID-19 samples. PBMCs, B-cell-depleted T cells, or T cells provided the cDNA or gDNA that made up the material.

CDR3 size: 13 residues. CDR1 and CDR2 from the germline V gene are LNHDA and SQIVND (reference sequence). The trim removed 7 bases at V and 4 bases at J, leaving 6 bases unmatched. Original analysis: For nucleated cells, counts were estimated from reference gene primer amplification. TCRdb's copy holds only in-frame clones and misses some; the assay was immunoSEQ multiplex PCR. D and trimming were read from the DNA, whereas the V and J calls and clone size are those reported in that table. The repertoire includes some 50,000 clones, 85% to 90% of them detected once, and 25% to 30% sits in the top ten.

This sequence was found in a human donor in a cohort sampled during active COVID-19. What was sequenced was peripheral blood. The chain uses TRBV19 and TRBJ2-5; the match to TRBD2 covers 7 bases. The CDR3 DNA is TGTGCCAGTAAGCCTCGGGGGGTAGAGACCCAGTACTTC. Translation gives CASKPRGVETQYF. The full variable domain, in which reference TRBV19 and TRBJ2-5 provide the parts outside the CDR3, is DGGITQSPKYLFRKEGQNVTLSCEQNLNHDAMYWYRQDPGQGLRLIYYSQIVNDFQKGDIAEGYSVSREKKESFPLTVTSAQKNPTAFYLCASKPRGVETQYFGPGTRLLVL.